This paragraph covers one TCR beta chain sequence. The antigen remains unidentified. TCRdb's copy holds only in-frame clones and misses some; the assay was immunoSEQ multiplex PCR. This sample has tens of thousands of clones, with 90% found just once. These data come from a study of OX40 agonist ivuxolimab in advanced cancers. Study at large: Ivuxolimab doses were 0.01, 0.1, 0.3, 1.5, 3 or 10 mg/kg every 2 weeks. Eligibility rules accepted prior anti-PD-1, anti-PD-L1 or anti-CTLA-4 therapy, and 40% to 50% had some. Overall study results and limits: CD8+ T cells (on average) carried more expanded clones than CD4+ T cells. Clonal expansion was seen in CD4+ and CD8+ blood T cells by week 6 at 0.1 to 3.0 mg/kg.

The CDR3 covers 13 residues. Trimming took off 5 bases at V and 5 bases at J, with 12 bases between the two ends. The V gene's germline CDR1 is SGHTA and CDR2 FQGNSA. This clonotype was sampled from an adult with an advanced solid tumor such as melanoma, head and neck, liver or kidney cancer. The gene calls are TRBV7-2 and TRBJ1-2; no clear D gene. Source: CD4+ or CD8+ T cells sorted from blood, taken in a trial of the OX40 agonist ivuxolimab. The CDR3 region is CASSLEGKYGYTF. The CDR3 DNA reads TGTGCCAGCAGCCTCGAAGGGAAATATGGCTACACCTTC.